This entry concerns a single T cell receptor (beta chain). Clones were sequenced by immunoSEQ multiplex PCR, and TCRdb holds only the in-frame ones, with some missing. This sample has some 1,600,000 clones, with roughly 98% found just once. This record belongs to a study of shared clonotypes between healthy human individuals. The CDR3 sequence is 15 residues long. Germline lookup yields CDR1 SGHNT and CDR2 YENEEA. J lost 2 bases, V lost 2 bases, and 2 bases had no gene match. The chain links TRBV11-3 to TRBJ2-1; 8 nucleotides match TRBD2. The sequencing sample was made of naive CD4+ T cells sorted from blood. The subset: CD45RA+ positively selected. The TCR comes from a man aged 30 to 39 in good health. CDR3 sequence: CASSLSGSTYNEQFF. The CDR3 DNA follows: TGTGCCAGCAGCTTAAGCGGGAGTACCTACAATGAGCAGTTCTTC.